These 18 T cell receptor beta chains originate from one sample sequenced in a study of PD-1 blockade in mismatch repair-deficient tumors. Assay: immunoSEQ multiplex PCR; the TCRdb copy retains only in-frame clones and omits some. Of about 79,000 clones listed, roughly 80% are singletons. The material sequenced was peripheral blood, taken 44 weeks after starting pembrolizumab. The source of these receptors is an adult with mismatch repair-deficient cancer.

The rearrangement links TRBV6-5 to TRBJ2-7; D is ambiguous. CDR3 length: 13 amino acids. Trimming shortened V by 4 bases and J by 6 bases, and 13 bases separated the two germline ends. Germline V gene data show CDR1 as MNHEY and CDR2 as SVGAGI. The CDR3 DNA reads as TGTGCCAGCAGTTTTGATCCCTTATCCGAGCAGTACTTC. Translation gives CASSFDPLSEQYF.

V and J are TRBV30 and TRBJ2-1, with D possibly TRBD1 on 5 matching bases. The CDR3 is 13 residues long. Between the trimmed V and J ends, which lost 2 bases and 2 bases, there was a span of 7 bases. CDR1 and CDR2 (germline): GTSNPN, SVGIG (reference sequence). DNA of the CDR3: TGTGCCTGGAGTTTGGGGCCCTACAATGAGCAGTTCTTC. This gives the protein CAWSLGPYNEQFF.

Written as DNA, the CDR3 is TGTGCCAGCAGTCTTTCAAACAGGGGAGAAAAACTGTTTTTT. Encoded protein: CASSLSNRGEKLFF. The chain recombines TRBV27 with TRBJ1-4; 7 positions match TRBD1. The ends lost 5 bases at V and 8 bases at J; junction bases unmatched: 8. CDR1 is MNHEY and CDR2 is SMNVEV in the germline V gene (reference sequence). This CDR3 is built from 14 residues. The whole variable domain, filled in from reference TRBV27 and TRBJ1-4, reads EAQVTQNPRYLITVTGKKLTVTCSQNMNHEYMSWYRQDPGLGLRQIYYSMNVEVTDKGDVPEGYKVSRKEKRNFPLILESPSPNQTSLYFCASSLSNRGEKLFFGSGTQLSVL.

This clone was recorded a few times. The chain employs TRBV30 and TRBJ1-4; no clear D. The CDR3 runs to 13 residues. CDR1 and CDR2 from the germline V gene are GTSNPN and SVGIG (reference sequence). The ends were cut back, 8 bases at V and 7 bases at J, with 17 bases in the middle. The CDR3 here is CAGAREWGEKLFF. The CDR3 DNA reads as TGTGCCGGAGCGAGGGAGTGGGGTGAAAAACTGTTTTTT.

The J gene is TRBJ1-2, the V gene TRBV9; D not certain. Trimming shortened V by 6 bases and J by 8 bases, and 17 bases separated the two germline ends. Germline CDR1 is SGDLS and CDR2 is YYNGEE. The CDR3 runs 13 residues. CDR3 in amino acids: CASTHAPTGGYTF. The DNA of the CDR3 is TGTGCCAGCACCCACGCTCCAACCGGGGGCTACACCTTC. Together with reference TRBV9 and TRBJ1-2, the CDR3 gives the full variable domain: DSGVTQTPKHLITATGQRVTLRCSPRSGDLSVYWYQQSLDQGLQFLIQYYNGEERAKGNILERFSAQQFPDLHSELNLSSLELGDSALYFCASTHAPTGGYTFGSGTRLTVV.

The V gene is TRBV10-3, the J gene TRBJ2-2, with unresolved D. From germline, CDR1 is ENHRY and CDR2 SYGVKD. The CDR3 length is 14 residues. Between the trimmed V and J ends, which lost 4 bases and 1 base, there was a span of 7 bases. The CDR3 bases are TGTGCCATCAGTGGTCAGGTGAACACCGGGGAGCTGTTTTTT. This gives the protein CAISGQVNTGELFF.

This chain links TRBV12-5 with TRBJ2-1; D possibly corresponds to TRBD2 (7 bases). Trimming pared 2 bases from V and 0 bases from J, leaving 23 bases between. The CDR3 extends over 20 amino acids. The V gene's germline CDR1 is LGHNT and CDR2 FRNRAP. CDR3 coding DNA: TGTGCTAGTGGTTTGCCCAGGGGACTACTCAGACAGAGCTCCTACAATGAGCAGTTCTTC. Its translation: CASGLPRGLLRQSSYNEQFF.

The V gene is TRBV27, the J gene TRBJ2-1; possibly TRBD1 for D (6 bases). The CDR3 sequence is 14 residues long. V was pared by 5 bases and J by 4 bases, with 12 bases between. CDR1 and CDR2 from the germline V gene are MNHEY and SMNVEV (reference sequence). In DNA form, the CDR3 reads TGTGCCAGCAGTACCGGACAGATTTACAATGAGCAGTTCTTC. Translating it yields CASSTGQIYNEQFF.

The rearrangement joins TRBV19 to TRBJ2-7; 8 nucleotides line up with TRBD2. The CDR3 sequence is 12 residues long. Germline V gives CDR1 LNHDA, CDR2 SQIVND (reference sequence). V lost 4 bases to trimming and J lost 5 bases; unmatched junction nucleotides: 1. CDR3 coding DNA: TGTGCCAGTAGTACAGCGGGAGACGAGCAGTACTTC. Its protein product is CASSTAGDEQYF.

The J gene is TRBJ2-1, the V gene TRBV18, with D possibly matching TRBD2 (5 bases). Germline CDR1 reads KGHSH; CDR2 reads LQKENI. There are 14 residues in the CDR3. Between the trimmed V and J ends, which lost 2 bases and 6 bases, there was a span of 11 bases. CDR3 loop: CASSPGEGTNEQFF. The CDR3 DNA sequence: TGTGCCAGCTCACCAGGAGAGGGTACCAATGAGCAGTTCTTC. Variable domain in full (rest from reference TRBV18 and TRBJ2-1): NAGVMQNPRHLVRRRGQEARLRCSPMKGHSHVYWYRQLPEEGLKFMVYLQKENIIDESGMPKERFSAEFPKEGPSILRIQQVVRGDSAAYFCASSPGEGTNEQFFGPGTRLTVL.

V is TRBV5-1 and J is TRBJ2-5, with 15 bases aligning to TRBD2. Trimming at V came to 5 bases and at J to 4 bases, leaving 15 bases not matched to a gene. This CDR3 is built from 19 residues. Germline V gene data show CDR1 as SGHRS and CDR2 as YFSETQ. CDR3 in DNA: TGCGCCAGCAGTTCGACCGGGACTAGCGGGAGGACTAGGTTAGAGACCCAGTACTTC. Translating it yields CASSSTGTSGRTRLETQYF.

DNA for the CDR3: TGTGCCAGCACCAGTGGGTCTTACGAGCAGTACTTC. It yields the protein CASTSGSYEQYF. The chain joins TRBV6-5 to TRBJ2-7; D ambiguous. Germline-derived CDR1 and CDR2 are MNHEY and SVGAGI. The CDR3 totals 12 residues. Between the trimmed V and J ends, which lost 7 bases and 4 bases, there was a span of 11 bases.

This chain links TRBV7-3 with TRBJ2-6, with no clear D. Germline CDR1 and CDR2: SGHTA and FQGTGA. The V and J ends lost 0 bases and 5 bases respectively, with 5 bases between them. The CDR3 covers 14 residues. DNA for the CDR3: TGTGCCAGCAGCTTAACAACCCGGGCCAACGTCCTGACTTTC. It codes for CASSLTTRANVLTF.

The chain combines TRBV30 with TRBJ2-7; D may be TRBD2 (5 bases). Trimming removed 4 bases at V and 0 bases at J, with 13 bases between. The germline CDR1 and CDR2 sequences are GTSNPN and SVGIG (reference sequence). The CDR3 is 14 residues long. The DNA for the CDR3 is TGTGCCTGGAAAGCGGTTACTTCCTCCTACGAGCAGTACTTC. This sequence encodes CAWKAVTSSYEQYF.

This rearrangement joins TRBV18 to TRBJ1-2; no clear D. V lost 2 bases, J lost 5 bases, and 12 bases lay in between. CDR1 is KGHSH and CDR2 is LQKENI in the germline V gene. The CDR3 is made up of 14 amino acids. Here the CDR3 reads CASSPVSGIYGYTF. CDR3 sequence (DNA): TGTGCCAGCTCACCAGTCTCCGGGATATATGGCTACACCTTC.

The chain carries TRBV5-6 and TRBJ2-3; D call uncertain. V was shortened by 4 bases and J by 0 bases, with 15 bases between the two germline ends. CDR3 length equals 16 residues. CDR1 SGHDT and CDR2 YYEEEE come from the germline V gene. CDR3 amino acids: CASSPSTARSTDTQYF. As DNA, the CDR3 is TGTGCCAGCAGCCCCTCGACTGCCCGAAGCACAGATACGCAGTATTTT.

The V and J genes are TRBV9 and TRBJ1-3, with D hard to call. This CDR3 comprises 13 residues. The V and J ends lost 0 bases and 4 bases respectively, with 5 bases between them. Per the germline V gene, CDR1 is SGDLS and CDR2 is YYNGEE. CDR3 in amino acids: CASSVATGNTIYF. The CDR3 DNA reads as TGTGCCAGCAGCGTAGCTACGGGAAACACCATATATTTT.

Details on this clone: Different DNA sequences within this sample yield the same CDR3. The CDR3 protein is CASSAGTVYNEQFF. The CDR3 DNA reads as TGTGCCAGCAGCGCCGGGACGGTGTACAATGAGCAGTTCTTC. The chain joins TRBV9 to TRBJ2-1; D may match TRBD1 or TRBD2 (5 bases each). The V gene's germline CDR1 is SGDLS and CDR2 YYNGEE. With 3 bases removed from V and 4 bases from J, the gap between germline ends came to 11 bases. This CDR3 is 14 amino acids long.